Given below is one T cell receptor (beta chain) in context. The data stem from a study of blood T cell repertoires in COVID-19. For the study at large: Samples came from the United States, Italy and Spain, spanning acute and convalescent COVID-19. From T cells, B-cell-depleted T cells, or PBMCs came the material, which was cDNA or gDNA.

Original data processing: By means of reference gene primer amplification, nucleated cell counts were estimated. The data were produced by immunoSEQ multiplex PCR, yet TCRdb's version contains in-frame clones alone and is incomplete. D and trimming come from the DNA, and the V and J calls and clone size come from that table. The sample has over 250,000 clones, 85% seen once; the top ten hold about 14%. The germline V gene has CDR1 LGHDT and CDR2 YNNKEL (reference sequence). The CDR3 runs 15 residues. V trimming: 1 base; J trimming: 4 bases; junction bases outside the gene matches: 7. The V call is TRBV3-1 (or the pseudogene TRBV3-2), the J call TRBJ2-7; 7 bases fit TRBD1. The sequencing sample was made of peripheral blood. The receptor comes from a human donor in a cohort sampled during active COVID-19. The CDR3 region is CASSQGRDRAYEQYF. The CDR3 nucleotides read TGTGCCAGCAGCCAAGGCCGGGACAGAGCATACGAGCAGTACTTC.